The T cell receptor (beta chain) described here comes from a study of Ad26.COV2.S vaccination and SARS-CoV-2 variants. The CDR3 runs to 13 residues. TCRdb keeps only in-frame clones here, not all; method: immunoSEQ multiplex PCR. The repertoire holds a few hundred thousand clones, with roughly 91% as singletons. Treatment meaning: 15 to 20 received Ad26.COV2.S at low or high dose, single or two shots; a few received placebo; per-sample allocation not given. Samples were taken on day 63 after the first vaccine or placebo injection. On this clone: At one end, the junction sequence differs from germline, possibly due to a read error.

The rearrangement uses TRBV12-3 or TRBV12-4 and TRBJ1-3, with no clear D. The source of this sequence is a person between 18 and 60 years old who received the Ad26.COV2.S COVID-19 vaccine or a placebo. This sample comprised peripheral blood, obtained in a trial of Ad26.COV2.S vaccine versus placebo. The CDR3 loop is CANSLISGNTIYF. The CDR3, as DNA: TGTGCCAACAGTCTTATCTCTGGAAACACCATATATTTT.